One T cell receptor beta chain is described in this entry. Its antigen remains unidentified. The entry originates in a study of blood T cells in healthy people across ages. Whole-study findings and limits: A strong correlation was seen between TCR beta diversity and naive T cell percentage.

For the second PCR, which ran for roughly 6 to 12 cycles, a sample-barcoded 5' primer and a J-beta primer mix were used. Each cDNA was tagged by a template-switch adaptor containing 12 random nucleotides. TCRdb passed the 5' RACE reads through MiXCR, listing each CDR3 protein once. Counted here are 850,000 to 1,100,000 distinct CDR3 sequences, around two fifths occurring once; the ten biggest clones make up over 10%. Peripheral blood from each donor was collected in a volume of about 9.9 milliliters. Whenever a sample was processed, at least 6.5 million PBMCs were isolated. The clonotype was recovered from a man younger than 30 in good health. The sample was blood.

The DNA for the CDR3 is TGCAGTGCGTTCCCGCCGGGACGGAGCTACAATGAGCAGTACTTC. Its translation is CSAFPPGRSYNEQYF. This sequence joins TRBV20-1 and TRBJ2-1, with D possibly called TRBD1 or TRBD2 (5 bases each). Matching the DNA end better, TRBJ2-7 makes the J call doubtful. The CDR3 totals 15 residues. CDR1 DFQATT and CDR2 SNEGSKA come from the germline V gene (reference sequence).